These 29 T cell receptor beta chains originate from one sample sequenced in a study of shared clonotypes between healthy human individuals. Generated by immunoSEQ multiplex PCR, the TCRdb table keeps only in-frame clones and is missing some. The table lists about 1 million clones, roughly 75% of them singletons. The specimen was memory CD4+ T cells sorted from blood. Subset of the sample: CD45RA-negative fraction. The receptors stem from a young man in good health.

V is TRBV2 and J is TRBJ2-3, with D possibly TRBD1 on 6 matching bases. V shed 6 bases and J shed 2 bases, with 12 bases lying between them. The CDR3 extends over 14 amino acids. Germline lookup yields CDR1 SNHLY and CDR2 FYNNEI. The CDR3 sequence: CASSQDSVTDTQYF. In nucleotides, the CDR3 is TGTGCCAGCAGCCAGGACAGTGTCACAGATACGCAGTATTTT.

Turning to this clone: The same CDR3 also results from other DNA sequences found in this sample. The genes are TRBV5-1 and TRBJ2-7; TRBD1 aligns across 7 bases. The V and J ends lost 3 bases and 1 base, in that order; junction bases with no gene match: 7. Germline loops: CDR1 SGHRS, CDR2 YFSETQ. CDR3 length: 15 residues. The CDR3 loop reads CASSSRQGESYEQYF. DNA for the CDR3: TGCGCCAGCAGCTCTAGACAGGGCGAATCCTACGAGCAGTACTTC. Together with reference TRBV5-1 and TRBJ2-7, the CDR3 gives the full variable domain: KAGVTQTPRYLIKTRGQQVTLSCSPISGHRSVSWYQQTPGQGLQFLFEYFSETQRNKGNFPGRFSGRQFSNSRSEMNVSTLELGDSALYLCASSSRQGESYEQYFGPGTRLTVT.

The V gene is TRBV6-5, the J gene TRBJ2-5; 12 bases align to TRBD2. This CDR3 contains 15 residues. V was clipped by 6 bases and J by 8 bases; unmatched bases: 10. In germline, CDR1 is MNHEY, CDR2 SVGAGI. The CDR3 sequence is CASSPTSGGPDTQYF. The CDR3 nucleotides are TGTGCCAGCAGCCCGACTAGCGGGGGTCCTGATACCCAGTACTTC.

This clone was seen more than once but under ten times. The rearrangement uses TRBV11-2 and TRBJ1-2; D gene unclear. This CDR3 comprises 12 residues. Germline CDR1 reads SGHAT; CDR2 reads FQNNGV. The V gene lost 5 bases and the J gene lost 8 bases, with 12 bases spanning the gap. The CDR3 nucleotides read TGTGCCAGCAGCATCCTCTGGACGGGCTACACCTTC. It codes for CASSILWTGYTF.

In regard to this clone: Different DNA sequences within this sample yield the same CDR3. This chain joins TRBV5-1 and TRBJ2-7, with D perhaps matching TRBD2 (6 bases). The CDR3 is 15 amino acids. V lost 0 bases to trimming and J lost 0 bases, with 10 bases between them. Germline CDR1 is SGHRS and CDR2 is YFSETQ. The chain's CDR3 is CASSLGGVSSYEQYF. Here the CDR3 DNA reads TGCGCCAGCAGCTTGGGGGGGGTCTCCTCCTACGAGCAGTACTTC. Full variable domain (remainder filled in from reference TRBV5-1 and TRBJ2-7): KAGVTQTPRYLIKTRGQQVTLSCSPISGHRSVSWYQQTPGQGLQFLFEYFSETQRNKGNFPGRFSGRQFSNSRSEMNVSTLELGDSALYLCASSLGGVSSYEQYFGPGTRLTVT.

This clone was seen repeatedly, ten times or more. The chain recombines TRBV7-8 with TRBJ2-3; 8 bases align to TRBD2. CDR1 is SGHVS and CDR2 is FQNEAQ in the germline V gene. The V gene end was trimmed by 2 bases and the J gene end by 4 bases; junction bases not matched to a gene: 5. This CDR3 contains 15 residues. CDR3 DNA sequence: TGTGCCAGCAGCTTAAGGGCTAGCGGGTCAGATACGCAGTATTTT. It specifies CASSLRASGSDTQYF.

The V call is TRBV6-4, the J call TRBJ1-6; TRBD1 matches 9 bases. The CDR3 is 13 residues long. Germline CDR1 and CDR2: MRHNA and SNTAGT. J was trimmed by 9 bases and V by 6 bases; bases with no gene match: 3. CDR3 bases: TGTGCCAGCAGCCGGGACAGGGCTTCACCCCTCCACTTT. Protein sequence: CASSRDRASPLHF.

Ten or more counts support this clone. The V call is TRBV28, the J call TRBJ1-1; D gene uncertain. The CDR3 is made up of 15 amino acids. V lost 8 bases, J lost 3 bases, and 19 bases lay in between. Germline CDR1 MDHEN, CDR2 SYDVKM. CDR3 in amino acids: CASVGPPEIDTEAFF. CDR3 sequence (DNA): TGTGCCAGCGTGGGTCCCCCGGAAATAGACACTGAAGCTTTCTTT. Filled out from reference TRBV28 and TRBJ1-1, the complete variable domain reads DVKVTQSSRYLVKRTGEKVFLECVQDMDHENMFWYRQDPGLGLRLIYFSYDVKMKEKGDIPEGYSVSREKKERFSLILESASTNQTSMYLCASVGPPEIDTEAFFGQGTRLTVV.

The V call is TRBV10-3, the J call TRBJ2-5, with 8 bases matching TRBD1. This CDR3 has 13 amino acids. V was pared by 6 bases and J by 4 bases, with 4 bases of the junction left unmatched. Germline V gene lookup returns CDR1 ENHRY and CDR2 SYGVKD. The chain's CDR3 is CAISPGGRETQYF. The CDR3 DNA sequence: TGTGCCATCAGCCCAGGGGGCAGAGAGACCCAGTACTTC.

The gene calls are TRBV5-1 and TRBJ1-2, with D unclear. Between the trimmed V and J ends, which lost 4 bases and 7 bases, there was a span of 20 bases. The CDR3 length is 15 residues. The germline V gene has CDR1 SGHRS and CDR2 YFSETQ. DNA for the CDR3: TGCGCCAGCAGCCCAAGTCTAGTTCTCGCCGTTGGCTACACCTTC. It codes for CASSPSLVLAVGYTF.

V gene TRBV7-5 combines with J gene TRBJ2-5. TRBV7-5 is a recognized pseudogene. The CDR3 contains 16 residues. The CDR3 nucleotides read TGTGCCATAGAGGGGGACTGGCAGCGAAACCAAGAGACCCAGTACTTC. Translating it yields CAIEGDWQRNQETQYF.

V and J are TRBV2 and TRBJ2-6; D remains ambiguous. The length of the CDR3 is 14 residues. The germline CDR1 and CDR2 sequences are SNHLY and FYNNEI. Trimming took off 7 bases at V and 0 bases at J, with 7 bases between the two ends. The CDR3 reads CASKRISGANVLTF. The CDR3 DNA follows: TGTGCCAGCAAGAGGATCTCTGGGGCCAACGTCCTGACTTTC. The variable domain in full, completed from reference TRBV2 and TRBJ2-6, reads EPEVTQTPSHQVTQMGQEVILRCVPISNHLYFYWYRQILGQKVEFLVSFYNNEISEKSEIFDDQFSVERPDGSNFTLKIRSTKLEDSAMYFCASKRISGANVLTFGAGSRLTVL.

The V gene is TRBV7-2, the J gene TRBJ2-3; D may be TRBD2 (5 bases). Germline CDR1 reads SGHTA; CDR2 reads FQGNSA. With 5 bases removed from V and 4 bases from J, the gap between germline ends came to 10 bases. The CDR3 is 13 amino acids. CDR3 residues: CASSVNSADTQYF. As DNA, the CDR3 is TGTGCCAGCAGCGTTAATAGCGCAGATACGCAGTATTTT.

This chain links TRBV2 with TRBJ2-1; no reliable D call. The CDR3 totals 13 residues. CDR1 SNHLY and CDR2 FYNNEI come from the germline V gene. V shed 6 bases and J shed 7 bases, with 13 bases lying between them. The CDR3 DNA sequence: TGTGCCAGCAGCTCCCGATGGGAAAATGAGCAGTTCTTC. Its protein product is CASSSRWENEQFF.

This clone was observed a single time. The chain has TRBV5-1 and TRBJ2-5; a weak D match, TRBD1 (6 bases). The CDR3 is 16 amino acids. V lost 3 bases and J 4 bases, leaving 19 bases between the germline ends. Germline CDR1 SGHRS, CDR2 YFSETQ. CDR3 sequence: CASSWGRTPEGETQYF. CDR3 sequence (DNA): TGCGCCAGCAGCTGGGGGCGGACTCCAGAGGGAGAGACCCAGTACTTC.

This sequence joins TRBV10-1 and TRBJ2-2; TRBD1 is a possible D gene (5 bases). This CDR3 has 15 amino acids. The germline gives CDR1 WNHNN, CDR2 SYGVQD (reference sequence). V was pared by 2 bases and J by 0 bases, with 7 bases between. In DNA, the CDR3 is TGCGCCAGCAGTGAGGACAGACCGAACACCGGGGAGCTGTTTTTT. Protein sequence: CASSEDRPNTGELFF.

This clone is a singleton in its sample. The rearrangement uses TRBV19 and TRBJ2-1; the D is unclear. Trimming shortened V by 3 bases and J by 7 bases, and 13 bases separated the two germline ends. From germline, CDR1 is LNHDA and CDR2 SQIVND (reference sequence). CDR3 length: 14 residues. The CDR3 is CASSIGVHPNEQFF. CDR3 nucleotides: TGTGCCAGTAGTATTGGAGTCCATCCGAATGAGCAGTTCTTC.

This clone has ten or more counts. The chain has TRBV2 and TRBJ2-1; the D gene is possibly TRBD1 (6 bases). Germline lookup yields CDR1 SNHLY and CDR2 FYNNEI. The CDR3 totals 14 residues. Deletions cut 7 bases from V and 3 bases from J, with 13 bases between. The CDR3: CASMRQEHYNEQFF. CDR3 nucleotide sequence: TGTGCCAGCATGAGACAGGAACACTACAATGAGCAGTTCTTC.

This chain uses TRBV25-1 with TRBJ2-7, with 9 positions matching TRBD1. Germline CDR1 and CDR2: MGHDK and SYGVNS. J lost 3 bases, V lost 6 bases, and 9 bases had no gene match. The CDR3 spans 15 residues. The CDR3 DNA follows: TGTGCCAGCAGCAAAGGGGGGGACAGGGACTACGAGCAGTACTTC. This gives the protein CASSKGGDRDYEQYF.

The J gene is TRBJ2-7, the V gene TRBV11-2, with 9 positions matching TRBD1. The CDR3 consists of 15 residues. The germline V gene encodes CDR1 SGHAT and CDR2 FQNNGV. Trimming removed 3 bases from V and 5 bases from J; junction bases left unmatched: 8. CDR3 DNA: TGTGCCAGCAGCTTGGGACAGGGAAGTTTCGACGAGCAGTACTTC. Translating gives CASSLGQGSFDEQYF.

This clone was seen a handful of times. The chain uses TRBV5-1 and TRBJ2-3, with TRBD1 matching 8 bases. Unmatched junction bases numbered 8, after V lost 7 bases and J lost 1 base. CDR3 length: 15 amino acids. Per the germline V gene, CDR1 is SGHRS and CDR2 is YFSETQ. The CDR3 region is CASSARGQGTDTQYF. The CDR3 coding sequence is TGCGCCAGCTCTGCCCGGGGACAGGGCACAGATACGCAGTATTTT.

CDR3: CSVEEIWTQYF. For the CDR3, the DNA is TGCAGCGTTGAAGAGATTTGGACCCAGTACTTC. V and J are TRBV29-1 and TRBJ2-5; D is uncertain. V lost 0 bases and J 7 bases, leaving 6 bases between the germline ends. The CDR3 is 11 residues long. Germline lookup yields CDR1 SQVTM and CDR2 ANQGSEA.

The V and J genes are TRBV10-3 and TRBJ1-1; D is uncertain. There are 13 residues in the CDR3. Germline V gene data show CDR1 as ENHRY and CDR2 as SYGVKD. V shed 6 bases and J shed 1 base, with 9 bases lying between them. Here the CDR3 DNA reads TGTGCCATCAGCAGGACGGAGAACACTGAAGCTTTCTTT. Protein: CAISRTENTEAFF.

The rearrangement links TRBV18 to TRBJ1-5; 10 bases agree with TRBD1. The CDR3 has 17 amino acids. V dropped 4 bases and J dropped 1; count of bases not matched to a gene: 7. From germline, CDR1 is KGHSH and CDR2 LQKENI. The CDR3 sequence is CASSLDRQGASNQPQHF. The CDR3 bases are TGTGCCAGCTCACTTGATCGACAGGGGGCGAGCAATCAGCCCCAGCATTTT.

The V and J genes are TRBV21-1 and TRBJ1-5; the D call in the table, TRBD1, was not verified against the DNA. TRBV21-1 is annotated as a pseudogene. This CDR3 contains 15 residues. CDR3 DNA: TGTGCCAGCAGCAAAGTAAACAGGGGTAGACAGCCCCAGCATTTT. Protein: CASSKVNRGRQPQHF.

This chain joins TRBV19 and TRBJ1-5, with D perhaps matching TRBD1 (5 bases). The germline V gene encodes CDR1 LNHDA and CDR2 SQIVND (reference sequence). V was cut by 1 base and J by 0 bases, with 10 bases left in between. The CDR3 length is 16 residues. In DNA, the CDR3 is TGTGCCAGTAGTATAGCAGGACAATATAGCAATCAGCCCCAGCATTTT. Protein product: CASSIAGQYSNQPQHF.

The CDR3 sequence: CASRRDRGSTGELFF. As DNA, the CDR3 is TGTGCCAGCAGGAGGGACAGGGGGAGCACCGGGGAGCTGTTTTTT. The chain couples TRBV2 to TRBJ2-2; the match to TRBD1 covers 11 bases. CDR1 and CDR2 from the germline V gene are SNHLY and FYNNEI. After removal of 6 bases from V and 4 bases from J, the junction contained 4 bases not matched to a gene. The CDR3 is 15 residues long.

V and J are TRBV4-2 and TRBJ1-3, with D possibly matching TRBD1 (5 bases). The CDR3 spans 17 residues. V gave up 0 bases and J gave up 2 bases, with 14 bases separating them. CDR1 and CDR2 from the germline V gene are LGHNA and YNFKEQ. The CDR3 DNA reads as TGTGCCAGCAGCCAAGATTTGCAGGGATCCCCTGGAAACACCATATATTTT. Its translation is CASSQDLQGSPGNTIYF.

This chain joins TRBV6-1 and TRBJ2-2, with TRBD2 identical over 13 bases. V was clipped by 2 bases and J by 0 bases; unmatched bases: 3. Per germline, CDR1 MNHNS and CDR2 SASEGT. The CDR3 sequence is 18 residues long. The CDR3 loop reads CASSERLAGGTNTGELFF. CDR3 coding DNA: TGTGCCAGCAGTGAAAGACTAGCGGGGGGCACGAACACCGGGGAGCTGTTTTTT.